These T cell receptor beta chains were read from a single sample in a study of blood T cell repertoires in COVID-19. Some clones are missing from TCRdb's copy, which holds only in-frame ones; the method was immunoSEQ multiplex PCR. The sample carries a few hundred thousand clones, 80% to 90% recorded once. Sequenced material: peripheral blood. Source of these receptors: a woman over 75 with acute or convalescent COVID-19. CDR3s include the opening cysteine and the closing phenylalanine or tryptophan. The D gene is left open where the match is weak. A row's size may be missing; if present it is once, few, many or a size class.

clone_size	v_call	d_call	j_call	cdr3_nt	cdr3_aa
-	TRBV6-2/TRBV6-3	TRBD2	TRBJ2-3	TGTGCCAGCAGCCTCCTGGCGGGGGGCCGCACAGATACGCAGTATTTT	CASSLLAGGRTDTQYF
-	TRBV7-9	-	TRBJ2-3	TGTGCCAGCAGCTTAGGGGGGGATTACACAGATACGCAGTATTTT	CASSLGGDYTDTQYF
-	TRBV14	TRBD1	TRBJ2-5	TGTGCCAGCAGCCAAGATCCGGGGACAGGGTTAGAGACCCAGTACTTC	CASSQDPGTGLETQYF
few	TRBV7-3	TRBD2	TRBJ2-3	TGTGCCAGCAGGCTAGCGGGGAGGGGTGTGGATACGCAGTATTTT	CASRLAGRGVDTQYF
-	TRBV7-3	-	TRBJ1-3	TGTGCCAGCAGCCCGACACGACATGCTTCTGGAAACACCATATATTTT	CASSPTRHASGNTIYF
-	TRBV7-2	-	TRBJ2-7	TGTGCCAGCAGCTCCTCGTTGGGGGCCGGTGTCGAGCAGTACTTC	CASSSSLGAGVEQYF
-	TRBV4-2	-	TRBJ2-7	TGTGCCAGCAGCCAAGAAACGGGGGGCCACGACGAGCAGTACTTC	CASSQETGGHDEQYF
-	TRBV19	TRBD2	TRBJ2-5	TGTGCCAGTACCCCGACTAGCGGCCAGGGAGAGACCCAGTACTTC	CASTPTSGQGETQYF
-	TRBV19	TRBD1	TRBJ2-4	TGTGCCAGTAGTCCTGCCTCTCCCGGGACAGGGATCGGGGAGATTCAGTACTTC	CASSPASPGTGIGEIQYF
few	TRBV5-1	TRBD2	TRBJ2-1	TGCGCCAGCAGCTTGGGCCTAGCGGGAGGGTTGGAAGGTGAGCAGTTCTTC	CASSLGLAGGLEGEQFF
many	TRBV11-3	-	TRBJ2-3	TGTGCCAGCAGCTTAGCTGGCACAGATACGCAGTATTTT	CASSLAGTDTQYF
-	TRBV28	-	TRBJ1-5	TGTGCCATTCCTGCGGGCCCCAATAGCAATCAGCCCCAGCATTTT	CAIPAGPNSNQPQHF
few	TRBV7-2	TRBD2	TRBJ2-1	TGTGCCAGCAGTCAAGGACTAGCGGGGGGCAATGAGCAGTTCTTC	CASSQGLAGGNEQFF
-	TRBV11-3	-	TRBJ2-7	TGTGCCAGCAGCTTAGGGGCAGGACTCTACGAGCAGTACTTC	CASSLGAGLYEQYF
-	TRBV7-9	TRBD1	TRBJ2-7	TGTGCCAGCAGCTTCGACAGGGGCGAGCAGTACTTC	CASSFDRGEQYF
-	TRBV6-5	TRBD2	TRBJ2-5	TGTGCCAGCAGTTATGCGGGGGGCCCCCGTGGCCAGTACTTC	CASSYAGGPRGQYF
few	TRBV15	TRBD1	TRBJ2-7	TGTGCCACCAGCAGACCTATGACAGGGGGCCAAGACGAGCAGTACTTC	CATSRPMTGGQDEQYF
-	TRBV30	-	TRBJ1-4	TGTGCCTGGAGTACAGTTAAGGGGGAAAAACTGTTTTTT	CAWSTVKGEKLFF
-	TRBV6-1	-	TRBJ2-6	TGTGCCAGCAGTGACGACCTCTTTTCGGGATCTGGGGCCAACGTCCTGACTTTC	CASSDDLFSGSGANVLTF
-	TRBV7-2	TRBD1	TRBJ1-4	TGTGCCAGCAGCTTAGCGCCGGGACAGGGTAATGAAAAACTGTTTTTT	CASSLAPGQGNEKLFF
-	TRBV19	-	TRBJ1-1	TGTGCCAGTAGTTTGCCCGGCCGGGGTGGCACTGAAGCTTTCTTT	CASSLPGRGGTEAFF
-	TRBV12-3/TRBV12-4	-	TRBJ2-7	TGTGCCAGCAGTTTTCATCTAGACTACGAGCAGTACTTC	CASSFHLDYEQYF
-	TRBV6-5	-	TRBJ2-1	TGTGCCAGCAGTATCTACCCGAGCTCCTACAATGAGCAGTTCTTC	CASSIYPSSYNEQFF
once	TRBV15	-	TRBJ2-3	TGTGCCACCAGCAGAGATCCGGGAGATACGCAGTATTTT	CATSRDPGDTQYF
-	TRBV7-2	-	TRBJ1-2	TGTGCCAGCAGCTTAGAACAGCCCTTCTATGGCTACACCTTC	CASSLEQPFYGYTF
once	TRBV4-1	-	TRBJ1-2	TGCGCCAGCAGCCAAGATGAAGGGGCGGGGGGCTACACCTTC	CASSQDEGAGGYTF
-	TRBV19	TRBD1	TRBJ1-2	TGTGCCAGTAGTATCCAGGGGGACTATGGCTACACCTTC	CASSIQGDYGYTF
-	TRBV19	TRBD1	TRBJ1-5	TGTGCCAGCACAGGGGGCGTTCAGCCCCAGCATTTT	CASTGGVQPQHF
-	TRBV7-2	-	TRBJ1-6	TGTGCCAGCAGTTCGAAACAGGGCTGGTTCTCACCCCTCCACTTT	CASSSKQGWFSPLHF
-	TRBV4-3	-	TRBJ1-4	TGCGCCAGCAGCCAAGAAGCCCAAGCAACTAATGAAAAACTGTTTTTT	CASSQEAQATNEKLFF
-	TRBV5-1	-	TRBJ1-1	TGCGCCAGCGGTTCAGGGCCCACTGAAGCTTTCTTT	CASGSGPTEAFF
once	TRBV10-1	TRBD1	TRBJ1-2	TGCGCCAGCAGCCCAGGACAGGGAGGCAACTATGGCTACACCTTC	CASSPGQGGNYGYTF
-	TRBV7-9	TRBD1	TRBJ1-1	TGTGCCAGCAGCCTCACAGGGGTCACTGAAGCTTTCTTT	CASSLTGVTEAFF
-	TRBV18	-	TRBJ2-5	TGTGCCAGCTCACCTGGACATTTGAAAGAGACCCAGTACTTC	CASSPGHLKETQYF
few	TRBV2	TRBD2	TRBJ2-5	TGTGCCAGCAGGCGGGGACTAGCGGGAGGGCCGGGGGAGACCCAGTACTTC	CASRRGLAGGPGETQYF
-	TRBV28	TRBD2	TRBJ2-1	TGTGCCAGCAGTCCCTCCGGGGGGGCCGCCAACAATGAGCAGTTCTTC	CASSPSGGAANNEQFF
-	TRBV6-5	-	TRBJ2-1	TGTGCCAGCAGTTACGTGGCTGGCTCCTACAATGAGCAGTTCTTC	CASSYVAGSYNEQFF
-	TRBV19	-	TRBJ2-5	TGTGCCAGTAGTAGTGTGAGCCAAGAGACCCAGTACTTC	CASSSVSQETQYF
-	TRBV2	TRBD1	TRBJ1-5	TGTGCCAGCAGTGAACAGGGGGCAGGTAGCAATCAGCCCCAGCATTTT	CASSEQGAGSNQPQHF
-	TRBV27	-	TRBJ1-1	TGTGCCAGCAGTTTAAGGGAGGGAGGCACTGAAGCTTTCTTT	CASSLREGGTEAFF
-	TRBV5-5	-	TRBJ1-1	TGTGCCAGCAGCTTGTTGGCAGAAGCTTTCTTT	CASSLLAEAFF